This TCR beta chain was identified during a study of regulatory T cells in long-lasting Graves disease. Trimming shortened V by 1 base and J by 9 bases, and 7 bases separated the two germline ends. Germline CDR1 is LGHDT and CDR2 is YNNKEL (reference sequence). This CDR3 comprises 12 residues. Library construction for TCR beta used iRepertoire HTBI primers and Arm-PCR of CDR3 regions. TCRdb passed the multiplex PCR reads through MiXCR, listing each CDR3 protein once. The sample carries some 600,000 distinct CDR3 sequences, 16% recorded once. This clonotype was seen ten or more times. This sample's time point: newly diagnosed GD, antithyroid drugs for less than 3 months. Preparation of the TCR library used RNA extracted from PBMCs. This same sample was also taken into another study, of T cells in Graves' hyperthyroidism and ophthalmopathy. From that paper: A first-round RT-PCR of the TCR CDR3 used the HTBI primer set. Most expanded thyroid clonotypes above 0.001 also appeared in blood.

The receptor was isolated from a young man with Graves disease. Specimen: peripheral blood mononuclear cells (PBMCs), collected at new diagnosis, from a patient treated with antithyroid drugs. The V and J genes are TRBV3-1 and TRBJ2-1, with D possibly matching TRBD1 (6 bases). The CDR3 sequence is CASSQGDIEQFF. In DNA form, the CDR3 reads TGTGCCAGCAGCCAAGGGGACATTGAGCAGTTCTTC.